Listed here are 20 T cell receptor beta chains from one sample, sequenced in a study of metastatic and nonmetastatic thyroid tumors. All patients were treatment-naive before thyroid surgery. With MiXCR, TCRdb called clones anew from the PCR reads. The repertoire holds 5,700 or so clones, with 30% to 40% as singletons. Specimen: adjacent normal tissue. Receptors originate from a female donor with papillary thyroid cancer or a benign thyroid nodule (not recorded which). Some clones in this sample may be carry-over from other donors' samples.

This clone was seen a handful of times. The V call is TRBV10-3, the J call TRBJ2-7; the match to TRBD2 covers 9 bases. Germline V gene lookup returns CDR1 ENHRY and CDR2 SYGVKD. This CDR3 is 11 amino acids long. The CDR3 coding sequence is TGTGCGTCGGGACTAGCTAACGAGCAGTACTTC. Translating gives CASGLANEQYF.

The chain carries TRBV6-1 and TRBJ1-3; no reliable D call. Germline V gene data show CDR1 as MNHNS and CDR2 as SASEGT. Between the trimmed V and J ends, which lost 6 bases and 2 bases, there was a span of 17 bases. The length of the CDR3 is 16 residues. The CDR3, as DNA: TGTGCCAGCAGCCTAGGGCTGGGTTACCCTGGAAACACCATATATTTT. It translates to CASSLGLGYPGNTIYF.

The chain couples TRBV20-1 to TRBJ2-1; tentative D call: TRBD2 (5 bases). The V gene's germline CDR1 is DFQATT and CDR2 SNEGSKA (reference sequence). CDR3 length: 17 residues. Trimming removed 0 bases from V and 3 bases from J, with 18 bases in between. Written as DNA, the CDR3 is TGCAGTGCTAGAGATGATTTTGGCGCTAGCCTCTACAATGAGCAGTTCTTC. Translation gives CSARDDFGASLYNEQFF.

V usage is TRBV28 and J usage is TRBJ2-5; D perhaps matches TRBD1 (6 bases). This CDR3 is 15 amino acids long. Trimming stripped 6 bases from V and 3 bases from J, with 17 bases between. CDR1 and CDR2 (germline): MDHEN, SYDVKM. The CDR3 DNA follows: TGTGCCAGCAGAACGGAGAGGGACAAGAAAGAGACCCAGTACTTC. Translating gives CASRTERDKKETQYF.

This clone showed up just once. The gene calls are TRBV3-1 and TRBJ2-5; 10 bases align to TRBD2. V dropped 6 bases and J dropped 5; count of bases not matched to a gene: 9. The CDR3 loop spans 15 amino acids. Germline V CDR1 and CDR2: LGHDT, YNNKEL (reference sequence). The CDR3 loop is CASRRSGRIGETQYF. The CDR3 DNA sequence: TGTGCCAGCAGGCGTAGCGGGAGGATAGGGGAGACCCAGTACTTC.

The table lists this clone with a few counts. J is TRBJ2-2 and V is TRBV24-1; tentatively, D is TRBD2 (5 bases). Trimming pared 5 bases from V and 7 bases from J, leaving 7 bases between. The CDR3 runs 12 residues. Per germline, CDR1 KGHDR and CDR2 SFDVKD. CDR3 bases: TGTGCCACCAGTGGACGGGACGGGGAGCTGTTTTTT. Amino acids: CATSGRDGELFF.

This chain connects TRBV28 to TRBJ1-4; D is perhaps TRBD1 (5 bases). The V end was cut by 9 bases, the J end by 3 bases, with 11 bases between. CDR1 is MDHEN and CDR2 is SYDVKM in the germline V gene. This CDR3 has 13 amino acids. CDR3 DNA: TGTGCCAGTAAGGGGTGGGCTAATGAAAAACTGTTTTTT. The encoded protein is CASKGWANEKLFF.

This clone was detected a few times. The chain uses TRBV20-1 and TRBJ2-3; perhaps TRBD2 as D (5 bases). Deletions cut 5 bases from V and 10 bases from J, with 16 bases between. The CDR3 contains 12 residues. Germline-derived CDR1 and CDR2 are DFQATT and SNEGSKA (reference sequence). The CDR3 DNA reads TGCAGTGCTTGGACTTATAGTGACGCGCAGTATTTT. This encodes CSAWTYSDAQYF.

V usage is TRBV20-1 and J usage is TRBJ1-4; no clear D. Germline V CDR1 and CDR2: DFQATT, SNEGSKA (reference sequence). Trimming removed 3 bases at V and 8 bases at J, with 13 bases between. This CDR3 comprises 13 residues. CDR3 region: CSASNTGREKLFF. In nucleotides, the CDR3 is TGCAGTGCTAGTAACACCGGTCGGGAAAAACTGTTTTTT.

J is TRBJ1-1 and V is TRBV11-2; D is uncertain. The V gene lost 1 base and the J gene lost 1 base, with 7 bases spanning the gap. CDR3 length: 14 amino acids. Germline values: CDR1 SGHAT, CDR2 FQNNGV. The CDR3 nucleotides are TGTGCCAGCAGCTTAGGGGGAGCGAACACTGAAGCTTTCTTT. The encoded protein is CASSLGGANTEAFF. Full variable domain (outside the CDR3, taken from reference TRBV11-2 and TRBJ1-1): EAGVAQSPRYKIIEKRQSVAFWCNPISGHATLYWYQQILGQGPKLLIQFQNNGVVDDSQLPKDRFSAERLKGVDSTLKIQPAKLEDSAVYLCASSLGGANTEAFFGQGTRLTVV.

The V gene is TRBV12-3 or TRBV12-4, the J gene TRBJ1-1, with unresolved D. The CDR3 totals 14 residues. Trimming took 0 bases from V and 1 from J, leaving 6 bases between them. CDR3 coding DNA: TGTGCCAGCAGTTTAGCATTCGGGAACACTGAAGCTTTCTTT. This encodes CASSLAFGNTEAFF.

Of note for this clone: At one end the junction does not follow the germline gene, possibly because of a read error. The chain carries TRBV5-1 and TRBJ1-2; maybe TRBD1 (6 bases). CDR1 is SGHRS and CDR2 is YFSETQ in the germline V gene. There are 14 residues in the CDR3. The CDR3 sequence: CASSLLTGQWGCTF. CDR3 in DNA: TGCGCCAGCAGCTTATTAACAGGGCAATGGGGCTGCACCTTC.

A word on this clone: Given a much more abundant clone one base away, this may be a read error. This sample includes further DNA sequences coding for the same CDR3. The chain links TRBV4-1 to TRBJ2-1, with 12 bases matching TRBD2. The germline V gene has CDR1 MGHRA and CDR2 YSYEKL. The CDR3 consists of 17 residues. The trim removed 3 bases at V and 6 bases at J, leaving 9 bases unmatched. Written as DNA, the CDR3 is TGCGCCAGCAGCCAGACTAGCGGGGGAGCGGGGGGCAATGAGCAGTTCTTC. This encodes CASSQTSGGAGGNEQFF.

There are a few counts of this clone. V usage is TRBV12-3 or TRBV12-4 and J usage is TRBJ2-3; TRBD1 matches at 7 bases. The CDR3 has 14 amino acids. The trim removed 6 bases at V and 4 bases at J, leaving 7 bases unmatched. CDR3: CASSQGQLADTQYF. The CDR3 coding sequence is TGTGCCAGCAGCCAGGGACAGCTCGCAGATACGCAGTATTTT.

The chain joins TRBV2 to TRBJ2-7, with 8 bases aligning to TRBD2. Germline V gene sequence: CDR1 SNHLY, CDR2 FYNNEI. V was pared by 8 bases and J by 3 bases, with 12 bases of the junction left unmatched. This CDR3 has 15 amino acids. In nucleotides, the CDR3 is TGTGCCAGCGCTAGGACTAGCAGTGAGATCTACGAGCAGTACTTC. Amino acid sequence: CASARTSSEIYEQYF. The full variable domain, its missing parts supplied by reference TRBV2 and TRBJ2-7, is EPEVTQTPSHQVTQMGQEVILRCVPISNHLYFYWYRQILGQKVEFLVSFYNNEISEKSEIFDDQFSVERPDGSNFTLKIRSTKLEDSAMYFCASARTSSEIYEQYFGPGTRLTVT.

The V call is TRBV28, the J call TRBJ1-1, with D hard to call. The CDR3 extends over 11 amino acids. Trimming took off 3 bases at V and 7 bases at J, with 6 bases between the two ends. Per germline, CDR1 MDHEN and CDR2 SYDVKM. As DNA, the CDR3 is TGTGCCAGCAGTTTGGACGGTGAAGCTTTCTTT. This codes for CASSLDGEAFF.

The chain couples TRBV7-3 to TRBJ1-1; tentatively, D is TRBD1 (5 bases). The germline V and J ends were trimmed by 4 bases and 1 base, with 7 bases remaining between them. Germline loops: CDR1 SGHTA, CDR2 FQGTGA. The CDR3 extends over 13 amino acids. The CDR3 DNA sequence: TGTGCCAGCAGCTACGGACAGAACACTGAAGCTTTCTTT. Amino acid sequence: CASSYGQNTEAFF.

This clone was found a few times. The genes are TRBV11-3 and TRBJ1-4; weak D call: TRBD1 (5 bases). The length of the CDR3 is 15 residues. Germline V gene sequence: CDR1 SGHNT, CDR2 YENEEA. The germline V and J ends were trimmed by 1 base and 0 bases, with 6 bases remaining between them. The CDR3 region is CASSLGQSTNEKLFF. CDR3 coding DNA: TGTGCCAGCAGCTTAGGACAGTCAACTAATGAAAAACTGTTTTTT.

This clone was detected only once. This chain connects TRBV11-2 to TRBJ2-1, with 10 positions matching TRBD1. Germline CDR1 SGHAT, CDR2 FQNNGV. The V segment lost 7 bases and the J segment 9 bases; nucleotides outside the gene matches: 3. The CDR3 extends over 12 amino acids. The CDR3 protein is CASTGQGVEQFF. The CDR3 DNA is TGTGCCAGCACAGGACAGGGGGTTGAGCAGTTCTTC.

The CDR3 here is CASSSRRTLTDNSPLHF. The DNA of the CDR3 is TGTGCCAGCAGCTCCCGGAGGACACTTACTGATAATTCACCCCTCCACTTT. The chain has TRBV6-1 and TRBJ1-6; a possible D gene is TRBD1 (5 bases). The CDR3 loop spans 17 amino acids. Between the trimmed V and J ends, which lost 6 bases and 5 bases, there was a span of 20 bases. Germline CDR1 MNHNS, CDR2 SASEGT.